These T cell receptor beta chains were read from a single sample in a study of blood T cell repertoires in COVID-19. Libraries were prepared by immunoSEQ multiplex PCR; TCRdb keeps only in-frame clonotypes and omits some of them. The sample has over 85,000 clones, 91% seen once; the top ten hold 3.5% to 4.5%. Specimen: peripheral blood. The receptors come from a man between 18 and 35 years old with acute or convalescent COVID-19. CDR3s include the opening cysteine and the closing phenylalanine or tryptophan. A D gene is named only where the DNA matches it firmly. Not all rows give a size; the values are once, few, many and, for expanded clones, a class.

j_gene	v_gene	abundance	d_gene	CDR3nt	CDR3aa
TRBJ1-4	TRBV19	once	.	TGTGCCAGTAGTATGGTTCCGGGTGCAACTAATGAAAAACTGTTTTTT	CASSMVPGATNEKLFF
TRBJ2-5	TRBV2	.	.	TGTGCCAGCAGTGCTGCGGAGGCAGAGACCCAGTACTTC	CASSAAEAETQYF
TRBJ2-7	TRBV6-1	.	TRBD1	TGTGCCAGCAGTGAAGGGGACAGGGGGCTGGTCTACGAGCAGTACTTC	CASSEGDRGLVYEQYF
TRBJ2-1	TRBV7-9	.	.	TGTGCCAGCAGCTTAGTCGTCGGGGTATACAATGAGCAGTTCTTC	CASSLVVGVYNEQFF
TRBJ2-7	TRBV27	.	.	TGTGCCAGCAGTTTTGGGTCAGGGGAGCAGTACTTC	CASSFGSGEQYF
TRBJ1-4	TRBV25-1	.	TRBD1	TGTGCCAGCAGTAAATTCGGGACAGAGGGGGAAAAACTGTTTTTT	CASSKFGTEGEKLFF
TRBJ1-5	TRBV20-1	.	.	TGCAGTGCTAGTGGTTTTGCAGATAGCAATCAGCCCCAGCATTTT	CSASGFADSNQPQHF
TRBJ2-7	TRBV10-3	.	TRBD2	TGTGCCATCAGTGATGGGGCTAGCGGGGCCTACGAGCAGTACTTC	CAISDGASGAYEQYF
TRBJ2-7	TRBV27	.	.	TGTGCCAGCAGTTTACAGGGATCCTACGAGCAGTACTTC	CASSLQGSYEQYF
TRBJ2-7	TRBV2	.	.	TGTGCCAGCAGATACAACAGGGTGTCGGACTACGAGCAGTACTTC	CASRYNRVSDYEQYF
TRBJ1-2	TRBV30	.	.	TGTGCCTGGAGTGAGGTTGACACCAACATCGATGGCTACACCTTC	CAWSEVDTNIDGYTF
TRBJ1-1	TRBV27	.	.	TGTGCCAGCACCACCATTGGGGGGGGGCGGGGTGAAGCTTTCTTT	CASTTIGGGRGEAFF
TRBJ2-3	TRBV5-1	once	.	TGCGCCAGCAGCTGGTTCGGCAGGAGCACAGATACGCAGTATTTT	CASSWFGRSTDTQYF
TRBJ1-1	TRBV4-1	.	.	TGCGCCAGCAGCCAAGAAGGAGACAACACTGAAGCTTTCTTT	CASSQEGDNTEAFF
TRBJ1-4	TRBV19	once	TRBD1	TGTGCCAGTAGTAGTGGGACAGGAAGAAACGAAAAACTGTTTTTT	CASSSGTGRNEKLFF
TRBJ1-4	TRBV2	once	.	TGTGCCAGCAGCGGAAGACCAAACTACCAAACTAATGAAAAACTGTTTTTT	CASSGRPNYQTNEKLFF
TRBJ1-2	TRBV3-1/TRBV3-2	.	TRBD1	TGTGCCAGCAGTCCCGGGACAGTTGAGGGCTACACCTTC	CASSPGTVEGYTF
TRBJ2-2	TRBV2	.	.	TGTGCCAGCACACAGGGATACACCGGGGAGCTGTTTTTT	CASTQGYTGELFF
TRBJ1-3	TRBV9	.	TRBD1	TGTGCCAGCAGCGTAGGAGGGGGCCCTGGAAACACCATATATTTT	CASSVGGGPGNTIYF
TRBJ2-7	TRBV7-6	.	TRBD1	TGTGCCAGCAGCTCATCTCCGGGACAGCTTATTACCTACGAGCAGTACTTC	CASSSSPGQLITYEQYF